These 16 T cell receptor beta chains were all obtained from the same sample, sequenced in a study of metastatic and nonmetastatic thyroid tumors. Thyroid surgery took place with no prior treatment in any patient. TCRdb reprocessed the PCR reads using MiXCR. The sample comprises approximately 69,000 clones, about 14% of which are singletons, and about 6.5% rests with the top ten. Sequenced: blood. These receptors all stem from a male donor with papillary thyroid cancer or a benign thyroid nodule (not recorded which). Some clones in this sample may be carry-over from other donors' samples.

There are many counts of this clone. The CDR3 DNA reads as TGTGCCAGCAGCCCAGGACAGACCTATGGCTACACCTTC. It encodes CASSPGQTYGYTF. The genes are TRBV9 and TRBJ1-2; possible D gene TRBD1, 6 bases. V was pared by 4 bases and J by 4 bases, with 11 bases between. Germline CDR1 and CDR2: SGDLS and YYNGEE. The CDR3 extends over 13 amino acids.

On this clone: This may be a read error, as it is one base from a much larger clone. This specimen includes other DNA sequences encoding the same CDR3. The chain recombines TRBV10-2 with TRBJ1-4; no clear D gene. Germline V gene sequence: CDR1 WSHSY, CDR2 SAAADI. The CDR3 has 13 residues. The CDR3 loop reads CASSEGFNEKLFF. The CDR3 DNA sequence: TGCGCCAGCAGTGAGGGGTTCAATGAGAAACTGTTTTTT.

The J gene is TRBJ2-2, the V gene TRBV6-5; 14 nucleotides match TRBD2. The V gene end was trimmed by 1 base and the J gene end by 8 bases; junction bases not matched to a gene: 9. The CDR3 runs to 18 residues. CDR1 is MNHEY, CDR2 SVGAGI, per germline. CDR3 nucleotide sequence: TGTGCCAGCAGTTACTTTGGGACTAGCGGGAGTTACGGGGGGGAGCTGTTTTTT. Translating gives CASSYFGTSGSYGGELFF.

As regards this clone: A much more abundant neighbour one base away suggests this may be a read error. The chain carries TRBV28 and TRBJ2-6; a weak D match, TRBD1 (6 bases). Per the germline V gene, CDR1 is MDHEN and CDR2 is SYDVKM. This CDR3 region has 15 residues. The CDR3 sequence: CASSLRGSGSNVLTF. The CDR3, as DNA: TGTGCCAGCAGTTTAAGGGGGTCTGGGTCCAACGTCCTGACTTTC.

This clone has a count of ten or more. The chain links TRBV4-1 to TRBJ2-7; 11 bases line up with TRBD1. This CDR3 region has 15 residues. Germline trimming cut 4 bases from V and 2 bases from J; bases unmatched to any gene: 4. Germline assignment: CDR1 MGHRA and CDR2 YSYEKL. The CDR3 DNA reads as TGCGCCAGCAGCCCGTTGGGACAGGGGGCCTACGAGCAGTACTTC. Translated, it gives CASSPLGQGAYEQYF.

This clone was observed many times. This chain uses TRBV6-5 with TRBJ1-1; 7 bases match TRBD1. CDR1 and CDR2 from the germline V gene are MNHEY and SVGAGI. The CDR3 loop spans 19 amino acids. V dropped 0 bases and J dropped 0; count of bases not matched to a gene: 13. The CDR3 bases are TGTGCCAGCAGTTACTCGATGGGGCAGGGGGGCGGAATGAACACTGAAGCTTTCTTT. Amino acid sequence: CASSYSMGQGGGMNTEAFF.

This clone was counted many times. The chain has TRBV4-3 and TRBJ2-2, with a weak D call TRBD2 (6 bases). V lost 1 base, J lost 6 bases, and 9 bases lay in between. This CDR3 comprises 14 residues. Looked up from germline, CDR1 is LGHNA and CDR2 is YSLEER. The CDR3 coding sequence is TGCGCCAGCAGCCAAGTGGAGGGTGCCGGGGAGCTGTTTTTT. It yields the protein CASSQVEGAGELFF.

The chain is built from TRBV6-2 or TRBV6-3 and TRBJ2-7; D is perhaps TRBD2 (5 bases). Trimming took off 4 bases at V and 4 bases at J, with 23 bases between the two ends. Germline V lookup: CDR1 MNHEY, CDR2 SVGEGT. The CDR3 runs to 17 residues. This chain's CDR3 is CASSFARGERSRYEQYF. CDR3 DNA sequence: TGTGCCAGCAGTTTCGCTCGAGGCGAGCGGTCCAGATACGAGCAGTACTTC.

The V and J genes are TRBV6-1 and TRBJ1-6, with D possibly being TRBD1 (6 bases). This CDR3 has 15 amino acids. Germline V gives CDR1 MNHNS, CDR2 SASEGT. V lost 2 bases and J lost 6, with 11 bases in between. This CDR3 is CASSEQGIGNSPLHF. CDR3 coding DNA: TGTGCCAGCAGTGAACAGGGGATTGGTAATTCACCCCTCCACTTT.

This clone was observed a handful of times. At one end the junction does not follow the germline gene, possibly because of a read error. This chain links TRBV28 with TRBJ2-7; TRBD1 agrees at 9 bases. Germline assignment: CDR1 MDHEN and CDR2 SYDVKM. This CDR3 has 15 amino acids. The CDR3 protein is CASILTGGEFYDQYF. In DNA, the CDR3 is TGTGCCAGCATTTTAACAGGGGGCGAATTCTACGACCAGTACTTC.

The sample holds many counts of this clone. The sample carries other DNA sequences with the same CDR3. The V call is TRBV4-3, the J call TRBJ2-1, with a possible D match to TRBD1 (6 bases). CDR3 length equals 13 residues. Per germline, CDR1 LGHNA and CDR2 YSLEER. V gave up 2 bases and J gave up 13 bases, with 15 bases separating them. In nucleotides, the CDR3 is TGCGCCAGCAGCCAATTCCAGGGGCGGATACAGTTCTTC. As protein: CASSQFQGRIQFF.

The DNA of the CDR3 is TGTGCCAGTAGATCAAACCACGGGATGTCAACTAATGAAAAACTGTTTTTT. Its protein is CASRSNHGMSTNEKLFF. The chain uses TRBV19 and TRBJ1-4; D ambiguous. V lost 6 bases to trimming and J lost 0 bases, with 17 bases between them. The germline gives CDR1 LNHDA, CDR2 SQIVND (reference sequence). This CDR3 has 17 residues.

The chain couples TRBV5-1 to TRBJ1-2, with 8 bases that match TRBD1. Germline V gene sequence: CDR1 SGHRS, CDR2 YFSETQ. There are 15 residues in the CDR3. After removal of 4 bases from V and 2 bases from J, the junction contained 7 bases not matched to a gene. CDR3 residues: CASSGKDRVNYGYTF. CDR3 bases: TGCGCCAGCAGCGGGAAGGACAGGGTCAACTATGGCTACACCTTC.

Turning to this clone: It may be a read error: a sequence one base away is much more abundant. V and J are TRBV19 and TRBJ1-5; possibly TRBD1 for D (6 bases). V lost 11 bases, J lost 4 bases, and 24 bases lay in between. This CDR3 has 16 residues. Germline assignment: CDR1 LNHDA and CDR2 SQIVND (reference sequence). The CDR3 sequence is CAASGTWVTVNQPQHF. The DNA of the CDR3 is TGTGCCGCCTCCGGGACATGGGTCACGGTAAATCAGCCCCAGCATTTT.

This clone showed up many times. V is TRBV24-1 and J is TRBJ2-1; 8 positions agree with TRBD2. With 4 bases clipped from V and 1 base from J, the junction kept 5 bases outside the gene matches. Germline CDR1 KGHDR, CDR2 SFDVKD. There are 16 residues in the CDR3. The CDR3 coding sequence is TGTGCCACCAGTGACGGGAGGGCCGGTTCCTACAATGAGCAGTTCTTC. Translating it yields CATSDGRAGSYNEQFF.

Ten or more counts support this clone. The J gene is TRBJ1-1, the V gene TRBV4-1, with D uncertain. CDR1 and CDR2 from the germline V gene are MGHRA and YSYEKL. Trimming took off 1 base at V and 3 bases at J, with 15 bases between the two ends. This CDR3 spans 16 amino acids. Here the CDR3 DNA reads TGCGCCAGCAGCCAAGCTGGGAGGGAGCGAGACACTGAAGCTTTCTTT. It is translated as CASSQAGRERDTEAFF.